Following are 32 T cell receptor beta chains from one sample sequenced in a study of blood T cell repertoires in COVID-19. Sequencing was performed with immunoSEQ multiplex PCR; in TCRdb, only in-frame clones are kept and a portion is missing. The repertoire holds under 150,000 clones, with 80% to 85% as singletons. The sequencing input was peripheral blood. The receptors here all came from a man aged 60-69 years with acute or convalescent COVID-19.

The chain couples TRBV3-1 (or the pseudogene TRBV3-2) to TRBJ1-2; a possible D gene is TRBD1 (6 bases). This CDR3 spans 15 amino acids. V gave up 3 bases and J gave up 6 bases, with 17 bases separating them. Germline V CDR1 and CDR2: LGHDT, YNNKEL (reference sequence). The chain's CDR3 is CASSQAPGQQNGYTF. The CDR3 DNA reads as TGTGCCAGCAGCCAGGCCCCGGGACAACAAAATGGCTACACCTTC.

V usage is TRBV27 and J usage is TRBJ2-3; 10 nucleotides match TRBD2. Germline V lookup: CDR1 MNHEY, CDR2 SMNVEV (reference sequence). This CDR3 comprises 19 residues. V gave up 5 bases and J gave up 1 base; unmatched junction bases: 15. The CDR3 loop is CASSPRAPSGGFRTDTQYF. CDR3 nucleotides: TGTGCCAGCAGTCCAAGGGCGCCTAGCGGGGGATTCCGCACAGATACGCAGTATTTT.

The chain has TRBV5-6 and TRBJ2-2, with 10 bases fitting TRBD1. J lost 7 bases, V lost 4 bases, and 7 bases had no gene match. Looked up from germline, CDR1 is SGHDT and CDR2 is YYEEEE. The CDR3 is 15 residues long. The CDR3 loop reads CASSTGTGVLGELFF. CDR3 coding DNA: TGTGCCAGCAGCACCGGGACAGGGGTTCTCGGGGAGCTGTTTTTT.

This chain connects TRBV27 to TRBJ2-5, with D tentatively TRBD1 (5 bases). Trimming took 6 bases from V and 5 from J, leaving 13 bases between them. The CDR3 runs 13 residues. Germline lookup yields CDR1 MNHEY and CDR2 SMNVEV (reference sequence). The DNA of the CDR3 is TGTGCCAGCAGCCCAGGGCCTCGGGAGACCCAGTACTTC. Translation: CASSPGPRETQYF.

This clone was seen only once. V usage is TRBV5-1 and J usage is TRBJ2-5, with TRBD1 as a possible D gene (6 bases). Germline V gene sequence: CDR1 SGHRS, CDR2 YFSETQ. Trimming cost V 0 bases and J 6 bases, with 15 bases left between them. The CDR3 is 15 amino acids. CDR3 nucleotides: TGCGCCAGCAGCTTGGTCAGGGGTGAAGGAAAGACCCAGTACTTC. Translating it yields CASSLVRGEGKTQYF.

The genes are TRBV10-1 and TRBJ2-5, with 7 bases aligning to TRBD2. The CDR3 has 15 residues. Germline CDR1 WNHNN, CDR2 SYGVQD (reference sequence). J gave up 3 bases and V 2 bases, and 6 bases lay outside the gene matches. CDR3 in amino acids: CASSEDSSGKETQYF. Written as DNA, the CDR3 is TGCGCCAGCAGTGAGGATTCCAGCGGGAAAGAGACCCAGTACTTC.

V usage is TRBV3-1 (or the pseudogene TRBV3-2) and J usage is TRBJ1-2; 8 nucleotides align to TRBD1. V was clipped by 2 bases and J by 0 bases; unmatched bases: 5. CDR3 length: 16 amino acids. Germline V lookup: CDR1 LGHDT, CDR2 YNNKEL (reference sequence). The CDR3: CASSQTRTGSNYGYTF. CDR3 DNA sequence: TGTGCCAGCAGCCAAACCCGGACAGGGTCTAACTATGGCTACACCTTC.

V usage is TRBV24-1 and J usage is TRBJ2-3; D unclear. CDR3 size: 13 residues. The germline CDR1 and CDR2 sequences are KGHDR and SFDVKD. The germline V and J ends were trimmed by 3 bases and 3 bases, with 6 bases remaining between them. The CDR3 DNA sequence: TGTGCCACCAGTGATCCCCGGACAGATACGCAGTATTTT. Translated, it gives CATSDPRTDTQYF.

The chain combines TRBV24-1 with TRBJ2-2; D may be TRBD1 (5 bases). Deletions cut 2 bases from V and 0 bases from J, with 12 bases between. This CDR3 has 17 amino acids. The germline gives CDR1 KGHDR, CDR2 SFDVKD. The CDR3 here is CATSDSRQGTNTGELFF. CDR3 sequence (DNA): TGTGCCACCAGTGATTCGAGGCAGGGAACGAACACCGGGGAGCTGTTTTTT.

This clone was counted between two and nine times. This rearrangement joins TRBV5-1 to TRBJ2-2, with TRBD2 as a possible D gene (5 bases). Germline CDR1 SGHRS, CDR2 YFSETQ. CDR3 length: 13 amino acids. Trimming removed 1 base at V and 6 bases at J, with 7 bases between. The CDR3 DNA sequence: TGCGCCAGCAGCTTGAATAGCGCCGGGGAGCTGTTTTTT. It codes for CASSLNSAGELFF.

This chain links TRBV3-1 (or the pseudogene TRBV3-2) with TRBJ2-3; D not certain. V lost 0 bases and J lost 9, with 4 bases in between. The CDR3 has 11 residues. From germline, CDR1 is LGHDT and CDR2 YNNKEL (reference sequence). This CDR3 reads CASSQERTQYF. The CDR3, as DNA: TGTGCCAGCAGCCAAGAGAGGACGCAGTATTTT.

CDR3 nucleotide sequence: TGCGCCAGCAGCCCGGACAGGCTAACCAAAAACATTCAGTACTTC. The encoded protein is CASSPDRLTKNIQYF. The chain uses TRBV5-1 and TRBJ2-4; 7 positions match TRBD1. CDR1 and CDR2 from the germline V gene are SGHRS and YFSETQ. The CDR3 length is 15 residues. Losses at the gene ends were 4 bases for V and 2 bases for J; bases not matched to a gene: 6. Combining the CDR3 with reference TRBV5-1 and TRBJ2-4 gives the whole variable domain KAGVTQTPRYLIKTRGQQVTLSCSPISGHRSVSWYQQTPGQGLQFLFEYFSETQRNKGNFPGRFSGRQFSNSRSEMNVSTLELGDSALYLCASSPDRLTKNIQYFGAGTRLSVL.

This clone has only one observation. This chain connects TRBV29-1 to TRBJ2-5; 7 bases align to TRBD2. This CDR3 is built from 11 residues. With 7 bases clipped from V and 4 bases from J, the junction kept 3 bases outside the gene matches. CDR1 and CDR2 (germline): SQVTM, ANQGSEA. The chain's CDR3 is CSAPGGETQYF. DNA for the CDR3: TGCAGCGCACCGGGAGGAGAGACCCAGTACTTC.

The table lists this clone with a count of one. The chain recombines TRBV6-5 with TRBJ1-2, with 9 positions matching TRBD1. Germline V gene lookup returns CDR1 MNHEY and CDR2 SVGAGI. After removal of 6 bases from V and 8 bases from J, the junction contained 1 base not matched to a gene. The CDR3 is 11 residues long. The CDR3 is CASSTGGGYTF. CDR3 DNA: TGTGCCAGCAGCACAGGGGGCGGCTACACCTTC.

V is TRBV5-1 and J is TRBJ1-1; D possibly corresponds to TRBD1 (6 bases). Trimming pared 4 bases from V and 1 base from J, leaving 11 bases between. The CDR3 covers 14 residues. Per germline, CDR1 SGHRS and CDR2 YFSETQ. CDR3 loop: CASSQRTENTEAFF. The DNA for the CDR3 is TGCGCCAGCAGCCAGCGGACAGAGAACACTGAAGCTTTCTTT.

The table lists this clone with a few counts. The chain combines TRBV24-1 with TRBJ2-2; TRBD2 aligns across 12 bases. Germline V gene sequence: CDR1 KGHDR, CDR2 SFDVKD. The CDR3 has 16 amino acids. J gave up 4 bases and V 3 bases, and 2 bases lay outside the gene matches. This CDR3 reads CATSDRLAGVTGELFF. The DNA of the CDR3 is TGTGCCACCAGTGATAGACTAGCGGGAGTCACCGGGGAGCTGTTTTTT.

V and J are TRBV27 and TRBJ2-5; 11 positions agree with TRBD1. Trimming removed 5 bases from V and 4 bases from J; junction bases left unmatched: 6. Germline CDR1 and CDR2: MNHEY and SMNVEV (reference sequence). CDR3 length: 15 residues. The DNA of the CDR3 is TGTGCCAGCAGTAGGGACAGGGGGGTGGTAGAGACCCAGTACTTC. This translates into CASSRDRGVVETQYF.

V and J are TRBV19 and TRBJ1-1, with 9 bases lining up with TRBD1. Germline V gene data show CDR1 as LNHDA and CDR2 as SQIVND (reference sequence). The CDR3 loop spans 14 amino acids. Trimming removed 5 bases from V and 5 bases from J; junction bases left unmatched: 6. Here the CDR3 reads CASSSQTGGTEAFF. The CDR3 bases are TGTGCCAGTAGTTCTCAGACAGGGGGGACTGAAGCTTTCTTT. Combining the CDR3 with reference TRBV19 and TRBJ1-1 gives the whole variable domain DGGITQSPKYLFRKEGQNVTLSCEQNLNHDAMYWYRQDPGQGLRLIYYSQIVNDFQKGDIAEGYSVSREKKESFPLTVTSAQKNPTAFYLCASSSQTGGTEAFFGQGTRLTVV.

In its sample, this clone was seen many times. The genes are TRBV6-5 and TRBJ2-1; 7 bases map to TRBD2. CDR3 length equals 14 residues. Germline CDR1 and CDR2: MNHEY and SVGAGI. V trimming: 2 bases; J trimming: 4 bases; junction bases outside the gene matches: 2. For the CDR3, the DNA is TGTGCCAGCAGTTACAGCGGGGCTTACAATGAGCAGTTCTTC. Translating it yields CASSYSGAYNEQFF.

The chain's CDR3 is CASRWEIYNQPQHF. CDR3 sequence (DNA): TGTGCCAGCAGGTGGGAGATTTACAATCAGCCCCAGCATTTT. This chain links TRBV6-5 with TRBJ1-5, with D unresolved. Germline V gene sequence: CDR1 MNHEY, CDR2 SVGAGI. This CDR3 has 14 amino acids. Between the trimmed V and J ends, which lost 6 bases and 3 bases, there was a span of 12 bases.

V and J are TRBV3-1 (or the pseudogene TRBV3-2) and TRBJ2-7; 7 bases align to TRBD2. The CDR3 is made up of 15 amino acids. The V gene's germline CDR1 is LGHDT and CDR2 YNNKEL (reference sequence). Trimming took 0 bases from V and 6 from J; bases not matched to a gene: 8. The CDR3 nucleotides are TGTGCCAGCAGCCAAGATAAGCGGGGACCGCTCGAGCAGTACTTC. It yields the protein CASSQDKRGPLEQYF.

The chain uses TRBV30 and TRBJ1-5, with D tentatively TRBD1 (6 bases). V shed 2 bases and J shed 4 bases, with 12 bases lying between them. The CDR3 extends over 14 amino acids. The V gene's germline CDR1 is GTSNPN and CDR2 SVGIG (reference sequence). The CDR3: CAWSRTVGNQPQHF. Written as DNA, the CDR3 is TGTGCCTGGAGTAGGACAGTGGGGAATCAGCCCCAGCATTTT.

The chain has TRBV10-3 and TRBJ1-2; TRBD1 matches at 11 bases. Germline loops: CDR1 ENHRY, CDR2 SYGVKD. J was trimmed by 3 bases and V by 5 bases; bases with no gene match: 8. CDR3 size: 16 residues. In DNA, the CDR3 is TGTGCCATCAGTAGGACAGGGGGCGGAGTACACTATGGCTACACCTTC. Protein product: CAISRTGGGVHYGYTF.

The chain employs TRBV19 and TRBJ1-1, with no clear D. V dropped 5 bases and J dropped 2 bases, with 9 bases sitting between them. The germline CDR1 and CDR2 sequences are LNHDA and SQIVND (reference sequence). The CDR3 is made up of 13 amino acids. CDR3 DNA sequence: TGTGCCAGTAGTGGCACAGTAAACACTGAAGCTTTCTTT. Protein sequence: CASSGTVNTEAFF.

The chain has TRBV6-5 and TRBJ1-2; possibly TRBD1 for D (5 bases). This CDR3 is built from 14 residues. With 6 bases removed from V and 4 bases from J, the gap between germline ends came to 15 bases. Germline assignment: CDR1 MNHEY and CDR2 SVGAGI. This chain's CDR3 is CASSMGQKTYGYTF. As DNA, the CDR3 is TGTGCCAGCAGCATGGGGCAGAAGACCTATGGCTACACCTTC.

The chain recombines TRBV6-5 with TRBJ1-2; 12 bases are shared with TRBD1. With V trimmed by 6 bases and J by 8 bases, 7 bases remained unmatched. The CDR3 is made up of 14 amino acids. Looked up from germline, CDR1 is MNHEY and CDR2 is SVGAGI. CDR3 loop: CASSSGQGARGYTF. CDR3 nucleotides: TGTGCCAGCAGCTCGGGACAGGGGGCGCGGGGCTACACCTTC.

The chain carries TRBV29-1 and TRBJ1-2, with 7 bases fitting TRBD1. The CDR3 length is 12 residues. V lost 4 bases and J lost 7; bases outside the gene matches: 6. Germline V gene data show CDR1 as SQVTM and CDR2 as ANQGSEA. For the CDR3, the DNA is TGCAGCGTTGGAATACAGGGGTTTGGCTACACCTTC. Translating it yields CSVGIQGFGYTF.

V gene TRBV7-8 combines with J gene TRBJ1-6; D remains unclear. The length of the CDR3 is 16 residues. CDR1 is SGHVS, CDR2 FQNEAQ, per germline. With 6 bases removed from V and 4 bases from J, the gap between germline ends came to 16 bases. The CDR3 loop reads CASRRESSMYNSPLHF. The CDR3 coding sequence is TGTGCCAGCAGACGGGAGTCCTCAATGTATAATTCACCCCTCCACTTT.

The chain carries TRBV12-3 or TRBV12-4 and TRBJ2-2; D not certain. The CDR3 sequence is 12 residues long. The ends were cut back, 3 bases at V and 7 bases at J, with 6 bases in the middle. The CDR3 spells CASSFEIGELFF. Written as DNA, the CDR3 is TGTGCCAGCAGTTTTGAGATCGGGGAGCTGTTTTTT.

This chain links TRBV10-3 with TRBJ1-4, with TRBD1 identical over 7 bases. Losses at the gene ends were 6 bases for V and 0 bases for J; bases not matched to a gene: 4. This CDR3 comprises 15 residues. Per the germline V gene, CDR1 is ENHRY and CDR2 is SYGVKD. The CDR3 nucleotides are TGTGCCATCAGCTCCGGGACAGCAACTAATGAAAAACTGTTTTTT. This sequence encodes CAISSGTATNEKLFF.

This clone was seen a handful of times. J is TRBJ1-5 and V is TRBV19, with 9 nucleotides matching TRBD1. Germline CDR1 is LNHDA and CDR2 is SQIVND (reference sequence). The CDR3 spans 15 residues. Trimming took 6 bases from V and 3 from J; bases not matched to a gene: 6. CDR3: CASRNRDRANQPQHF. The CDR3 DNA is TGTGCCAGTAGGAACCGGGACAGGGCCAATCAGCCCCAGCATTTT.

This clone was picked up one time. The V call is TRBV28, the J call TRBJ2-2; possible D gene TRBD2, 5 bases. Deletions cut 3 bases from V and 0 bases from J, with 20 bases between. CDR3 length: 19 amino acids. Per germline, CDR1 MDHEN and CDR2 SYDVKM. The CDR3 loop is CASSFLGRVGLANTGELFF. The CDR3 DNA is TGTGCCAGCAGTTTTCTGGGTAGAGTCGGACTGGCGAACACCGGGGAGCTGTTTTTT.